These 6 T cell receptor beta chains were all obtained from the same sample, sequenced in a study of shared clonotypes between healthy human individuals. Clones were sequenced by immunoSEQ multiplex PCR, and TCRdb holds only the in-frame ones, with some missing. Among more than 150,000 clones listed, approximately 92% were seen once. Specimen: naive CD4+ T cells sorted from blood. Specified subset: CD45RA+ positively selected. These receptors all stem from a woman aged 25-40 years in good health.

The V gene is TRBV28, the J gene TRBJ1-2, with D maybe TRBD1 (5 bases). CDR1 is MDHEN, CDR2 SYDVKM, per germline. This CDR3 region has 16 residues. The V and J ends lost 5 bases and 4 bases respectively, with 20 bases between them. CDR3 region: CASSPIRGRRGYGYTF. CDR3 in DNA: TGTGCCAGCAGTCCCATAAGGGGCAGGCGAGGCTATGGCTACACCTTC.

V usage is TRBV2 and J usage is TRBJ2-5; 10 nucleotides line up with TRBD2. Germline V gene lookup returns CDR1 SNHLY and CDR2 FYNNEI. The V segment lost 7 bases and the J segment 1 base; nucleotides outside the gene matches: 3. This CDR3 is 14 amino acids long. CDR3 sequence (DNA): TGTGCCAGCACGAGGACTAGCGGCCAAGAGACCCAGTACTTC. Protein sequence: CASTRTSGQETQYF. The variable domain in full, completed from reference TRBV2 and TRBJ2-5, reads EPEVTQTPSHQVTQMGQEVILRCVPISNHLYFYWYRQILGQKVEFLVSFYNNEISEKSEIFDDQFSVERPDGSNFTLKIRSTKLEDSAMYFCASTRTSGQETQYFGPGTRLLVL.

This chain uses TRBV28 with TRBJ1-3; D might be TRBD1 (6 bases). Germline CDR1 and CDR2: MDHEN and SYDVKM. V was shortened by 5 bases and J by 0 bases, with 11 bases between the two germline ends. The CDR3 runs 15 residues. This chain's CDR3 is CASSGGLSSGNTIYF. The CDR3 DNA is TGTGCCAGCAGTGGGGGCCTTAGCTCTGGAAACACCATATATTTT.

This sequence joins TRBV4-1 and TRBJ2-7, with D possibly called TRBD1 or TRBD2 (5 bases each). The V end lost 0 bases, the J end lost 2 bases, and 11 bases lay between the germline ends. The CDR3 has 15 residues. Germline CDR1 MGHRA, CDR2 YSYEKL. This chain's CDR3 is CASSQERGPPYEQYF. The CDR3 nucleotides read TGCGCCAGCAGCCAAGAAAGGGGACCTCCCTACGAGCAGTACTTC.

This chain joins TRBV23-1 and TRBJ2-2; 8 nucleotides match TRBD1. TRBV23-1 counts as an open reading frame of uncertain function. V lost 4 bases and J lost 5; bases outside the gene matches: 6. The length of the CDR3 is 15 residues. The CDR3 here is CASSRPGQGTGELFF. CDR3 coding DNA: TGCGCCAGCAGTCGCCCAGGACAGGGTACCGGGGAGCTGTTTTTT.

This rearrangement joins TRBV28 to TRBJ1-4; perhaps TRBD1 as D (5 bases). CDR3 length equals 14 residues. CDR1 MDHEN and CDR2 SYDVKM come from the germline V gene. The V end lost 6 bases, the J end lost 4 bases, and 12 bases lay between the germline ends. The CDR3 DNA sequence: TGTGCCAGCAGCTCAGGGACGGGTAATGAAAAACTGTTTTTT. This translates into CASSSGTGNEKLFF.